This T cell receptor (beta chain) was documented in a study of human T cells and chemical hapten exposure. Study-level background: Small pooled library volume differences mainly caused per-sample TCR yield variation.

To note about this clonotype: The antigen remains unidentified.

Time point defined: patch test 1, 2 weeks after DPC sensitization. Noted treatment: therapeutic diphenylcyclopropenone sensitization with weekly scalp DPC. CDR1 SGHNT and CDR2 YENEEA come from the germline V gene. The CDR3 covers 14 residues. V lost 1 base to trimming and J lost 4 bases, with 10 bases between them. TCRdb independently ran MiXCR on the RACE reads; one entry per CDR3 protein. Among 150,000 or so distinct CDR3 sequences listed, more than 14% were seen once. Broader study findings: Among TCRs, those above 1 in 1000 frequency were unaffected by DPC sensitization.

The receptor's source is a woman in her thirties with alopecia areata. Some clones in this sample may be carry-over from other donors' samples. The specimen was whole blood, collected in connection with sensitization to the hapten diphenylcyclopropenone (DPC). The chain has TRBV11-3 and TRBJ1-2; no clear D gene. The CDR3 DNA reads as TGTGCCAGCAGCTTAGTCGCAAGCTCCTATGGCTACACCTTC. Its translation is CASSLVASSYGYTF. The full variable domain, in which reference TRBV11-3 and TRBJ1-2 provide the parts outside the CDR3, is EAGVVQSPRYKIIEKKQPVAFWCNPISGHNTLYWYLQNLGQGPELLIRYENEEAVDDSQLPKDRFSAERLKGVDSTLKIQPAELGDSAVYLCASSLVASSYGYTFGSGTRLTVV.